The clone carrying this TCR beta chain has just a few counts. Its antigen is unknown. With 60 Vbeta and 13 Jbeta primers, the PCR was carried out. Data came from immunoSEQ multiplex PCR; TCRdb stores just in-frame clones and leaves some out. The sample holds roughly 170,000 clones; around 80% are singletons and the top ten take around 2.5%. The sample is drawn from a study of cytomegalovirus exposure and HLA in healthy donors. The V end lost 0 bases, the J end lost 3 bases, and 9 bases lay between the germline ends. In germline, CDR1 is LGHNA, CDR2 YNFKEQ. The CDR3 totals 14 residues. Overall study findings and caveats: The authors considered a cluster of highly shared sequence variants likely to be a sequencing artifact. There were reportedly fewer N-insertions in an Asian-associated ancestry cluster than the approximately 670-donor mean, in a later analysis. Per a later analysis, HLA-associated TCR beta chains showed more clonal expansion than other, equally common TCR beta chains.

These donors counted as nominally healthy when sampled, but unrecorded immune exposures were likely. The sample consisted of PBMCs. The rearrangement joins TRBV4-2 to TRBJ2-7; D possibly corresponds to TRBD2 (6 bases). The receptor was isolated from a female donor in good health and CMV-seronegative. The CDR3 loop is CASSQEWGDYEQYF. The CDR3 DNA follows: TGTGCCAGCAGCCAAGAATGGGGGGACTACGAGCAGTACTTC.